This passage covers 17 T cell receptor beta chains from one sample sequenced in a study of shared clonotypes between healthy human individuals. Measured with immunoSEQ multiplex PCR; TCRdb has only the in-frame clones, and not every one. Among some 2 million clones listed, 95% were seen once. Sequencing was performed on naive CD4+ T cells sorted from blood. Stated subset: CD45RA+ positively selected. The origin of the receptors is a man younger than 35 in good health.

Worth noting for this clone: At the DNA level, this CDR3 is encoded by other sequences in the same sample as well. V is TRBV7-6 and J is TRBJ2-7; no firm D call. Trimming removed 4 bases at V and 3 bases at J, with 4 bases between. This CDR3 comprises 11 residues. Per the germline V gene, CDR1 is SGHVS and CDR2 is FNYEAQ. CDR3 nucleotide sequence: TGTGCCAGCAGCTCGGACTACGAGCAGTACTTC. Translating gives CASSSDYEQYF.

V and J are TRBV7-2 and TRBJ2-7; 8 bases are shared with TRBD2. Germline V gives CDR1 SGHTA, CDR2 FQGNSA. The CDR3 has 14 amino acids. V shed 7 bases, J shed 2 bases, and the junction held 7 bases outside the gene matches. The CDR3 sequence: CASTHLAGTYEQYF. CDR3 nucleotide sequence: TGTGCCAGCACCCATCTAGCGGGTACCTACGAGCAGTACTTC. The variable domain in full, completed from reference TRBV7-2 and TRBJ2-7, reads GAGVSQSPSNKVTEKGKDVELRCDPISGHTALYWYRQSLGQGLEFLIYFQGNSAPDKSGLPSDRFSAERTGGSVSTLTIQRTQQEDSAVYLCASTHLAGTYEQYFGPGTRLTVT.

The CDR3 reads CASSRGGQLEKLFF. As DNA, the CDR3 is TGTGCCAGCTCCAGAGGGGGACAGCTAGAAAAACTGTTTTTT. The gene calls are TRBV7-9 and TRBJ1-4; 7 bases align to TRBD1. CDR3 length equals 14 residues. In germline, CDR1 is SEHNR, CDR2 FQNEAQ (reference sequence). The junction had 11 bases not matched to a gene; V was cut back by 8 bases and J by 8 bases.

As to this clone: Distinct nucleotide sequences in the sample also encode this CDR3. The J gene is TRBJ2-1, the V gene TRBV25-1; possible D gene TRBD2, 6 bases. CDR1 and CDR2 from the germline V gene are MGHDK and SYGVNS. The CDR3 has 13 amino acids. Trimming cost V 1 base and J 7 bases, with 8 bases left between them. CDR3: CASSESGRNEQFF. The CDR3 nucleotides read TGTGCCAGCAGTGAATCGGGGAGGAATGAGCAGTTCTTC.

The gene calls are TRBV5-5 and TRBJ2-7; 9 bases match TRBD1. This CDR3 is built from 14 residues. Germline trimming cut 2 bases from V and 5 bases from J; bases unmatched to any gene: 5. The germline gives CDR1 SGHKS, CDR2 YYEKEE (reference sequence). The CDR3 loop is CASSFGTGLNEQYF. CDR3 DNA sequence: TGTGCCAGCAGCTTCGGGACAGGGCTCAACGAGCAGTACTTC.

The chain employs TRBV5-4 and TRBJ1-2, with TRBD1 as a possible D gene (6 bases). Trimming removed 0 bases from V and 0 bases from J, with 15 bases in between. Germline CDR1 SGHNT, CDR2 YYREEE (reference sequence). The CDR3 totals 17 residues. CDR3 amino acids: CASSLATGRGANYGYTF. The CDR3 DNA reads TGTGCCAGCAGCTTGGCTACTGGCAGGGGAGCTAACTATGGCTACACCTTC. The full variable domain, in which reference TRBV5-4 and TRBJ1-2 provide the parts outside the CDR3, is ETGVTQSPTHLIKTRGQQVTLRCSSQSGHNTVSWYQQALGQGPQFIFQYYREEENGRGNFPPRFSGLQFPNYSSELNVNALELDDSALYLCASSLATGRGANYGYTFGSGTRLTVV.

The chain uses TRBV7-6 and TRBJ1-3, with 7 bases aligning to TRBD1. Germline-derived CDR1 and CDR2 are SGHVS and FNYEAQ. The CDR3 runs to 16 residues. Germline trimming cut 1 base from V and 3 bases from J; bases unmatched to any gene: 6. CDR3 loop: CASSLGKGALGNTIYF. Here the CDR3 DNA reads TGTGCCAGCAGCTTAGGGAAGGGGGCGCTTGGAAACACCATATATTTT.

The chain uses TRBV2 and TRBJ1-5; D possibly corresponds to TRBD1 (5 bases). The CDR3 loop spans 15 amino acids. V gave up 3 bases and J gave up 5 bases, with 14 bases separating them. CDR1 is SNHLY, CDR2 FYNNEI, per germline. CDR3 nucleotides: TGTGCCAGCAGTGAGGATTGGGGGTATCATCAGCCCCAGCATTTT. Protein product: CASSEDWGYHQPQHF.

The chain links TRBV7-9 to TRBJ2-5; maybe TRBD2 (5 bases). V lost 5 bases and J 4 bases, leaving 11 bases between the germline ends. The CDR3 has 13 residues. Germline V CDR1 and CDR2: SEHNR, FQNEAQ (reference sequence). CDR3 amino acids: CASSLGSRETQYF. The CDR3 bases are TGTGCCAGCAGCCTTGGGAGTCGAGAGACCCAGTACTTC.

The rearrangement uses TRBV18 and TRBJ1-2; D not resolved. This CDR3 is built from 14 residues. The V end was cut by 3 bases, the J end by 11 bases, with 19 bases between. CDR1 and CDR2 (germline): KGHSH, LQKENI. DNA for the CDR3: TGTGCCAGCTCACCGGCCAGATCCCCCGGTGCATACACCTTC. This encodes CASSPARSPGAYTF.

This rearrangement joins TRBV10-2 to TRBJ2-7; TRBD2 aligns across 9 bases. The CDR3 runs 15 residues. Germline loops: CDR1 WSHSY, CDR2 SAAADI. V was clipped by 0 bases and J by 7 bases; unmatched bases: 7. The CDR3 sequence: CASSESQRGAGEQYF. CDR3 nucleotides: TGCGCCAGCAGTGAGTCCCAGCGGGGGGCGGGTGAGCAGTACTTC.

The chain recombines TRBV5-5 with TRBJ1-5, with 9 bases that match TRBD1. In germline, CDR1 is SGHKS, CDR2 YYEKEE (reference sequence). V lost 4 bases, J lost 4 bases, and 6 bases stayed unmatched. The CDR3 has 15 residues. The CDR3 is CASSTGQGYNQPQHF. As DNA, the CDR3 is TGTGCCAGCAGCACCGGACAGGGGTATAATCAGCCCCAGCATTTT.

The V and J genes are TRBV19 and TRBJ1-1, with D perhaps matching TRBD1 (5 bases). This CDR3 spans 15 amino acids. Germline CDR1 LNHDA, CDR2 SQIVND (reference sequence). Trimming took off 4 bases at V and 0 bases at J, with 12 bases between the two ends. The CDR3 DNA is TGTGCCAGTAGTAACCCGGGACTGCTGAACACTGAAGCTTTCTTT. Translation: CASSNPGLLNTEAFF.

The chain joins TRBV6-1 to TRBJ1-5; D unclear. The CDR3 totals 14 residues. The V end was cut by 7 bases, the J end by 0 bases, with 10 bases between. Germline assignment: CDR1 MNHNS and CDR2 SASEGT. The CDR3 DNA reads as TGTGCCAGCAATAAGATCCATAGCAATCAGCCCCAGCATTTT. Amino acid sequence: CASNKIHSNQPQHF.

This chain uses TRBV5-4 with TRBJ2-3; 7 bases align to TRBD2. Germline CDR1 is SGHNT and CDR2 is YYREEE (reference sequence). The CDR3 extends over 15 amino acids. Trimming cost V 3 bases and J 3 bases; bases outside gene matches: 7. Written as DNA, the CDR3 is TGTGCCAGCAGCTCTAAATCCGGGGGGACAGATACGCAGTATTTT. Translating it yields CASSSKSGGTDTQYF.

This chain links TRBV7-2 with TRBJ2-5; D is ambiguous. This CDR3 has 15 amino acids. Deletions cut 0 bases from V and 4 bases from J, with 12 bases between. The germline V gene encodes CDR1 SGHTA and CDR2 FQGNSA. CDR3 region: CASSLAGTMAETQYF. The CDR3 nucleotides are TGTGCCAGCAGCTTAGCGGGCACTATGGCAGAGACCCAGTACTTC.

V is TRBV9 and J is TRBJ2-5, with 9 nucleotides matching TRBD1. Germline values: CDR1 SGDLS, CDR2 YYNGEE. With V trimmed by 4 bases and J by 5 bases, 9 bases remained unmatched. The CDR3 loop spans 15 amino acids. CDR3 loop: CASSSWDRVVETQYF. In DNA form, the CDR3 reads TGTGCCAGCAGCTCCTGGGACAGGGTCGTGGAGACCCAGTACTTC.